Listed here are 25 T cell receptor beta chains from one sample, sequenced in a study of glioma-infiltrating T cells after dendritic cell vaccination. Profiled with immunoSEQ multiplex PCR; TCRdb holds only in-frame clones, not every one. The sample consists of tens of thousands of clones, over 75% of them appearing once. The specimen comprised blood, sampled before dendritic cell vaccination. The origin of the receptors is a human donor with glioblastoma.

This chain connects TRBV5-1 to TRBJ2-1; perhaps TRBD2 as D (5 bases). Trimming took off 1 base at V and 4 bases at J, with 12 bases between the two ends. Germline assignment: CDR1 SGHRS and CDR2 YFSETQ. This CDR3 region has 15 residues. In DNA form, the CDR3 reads TGCGCCAGCAGCTTGTTCGGGGATCCGTACAATGAGCAGTTCTTC. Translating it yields CASSLFGDPYNEQFF.

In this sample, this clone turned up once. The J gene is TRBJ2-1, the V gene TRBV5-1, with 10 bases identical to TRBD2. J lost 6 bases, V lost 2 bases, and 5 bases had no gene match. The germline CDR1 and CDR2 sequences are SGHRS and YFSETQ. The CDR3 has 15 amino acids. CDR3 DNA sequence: TGCGCCAGCAGCTTTGAACTAGCGGGACCCAATGAGCAGTTCTTC. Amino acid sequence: CASSFELAGPNEQFF.

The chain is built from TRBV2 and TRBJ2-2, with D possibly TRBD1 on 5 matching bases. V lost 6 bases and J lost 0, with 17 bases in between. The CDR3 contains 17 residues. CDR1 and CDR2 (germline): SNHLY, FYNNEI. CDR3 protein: CASRGLGADANTGELFF. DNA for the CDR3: TGTGCCAGCAGAGGTCTAGGGGCAGACGCGAACACCGGGGAGCTGTTTTTT. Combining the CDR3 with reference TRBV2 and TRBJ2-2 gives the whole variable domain EPEVTQTPSHQVTQMGQEVILRCVPISNHLYFYWYRQILGQKVEFLVSFYNNEISEKSEIFDDQFSVERPDGSNFTLKIRSTKLEDSAMYFCASRGLGADANTGELFFGEGSRLTVL.

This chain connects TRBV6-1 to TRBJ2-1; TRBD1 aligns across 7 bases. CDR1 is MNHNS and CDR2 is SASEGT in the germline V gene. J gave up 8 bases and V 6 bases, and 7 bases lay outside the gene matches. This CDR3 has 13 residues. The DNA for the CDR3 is TGTGCCAGCAGCCTGGGACAGTTCCATGAGCAGTTCTTC. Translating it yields CASSLGQFHEQFF.

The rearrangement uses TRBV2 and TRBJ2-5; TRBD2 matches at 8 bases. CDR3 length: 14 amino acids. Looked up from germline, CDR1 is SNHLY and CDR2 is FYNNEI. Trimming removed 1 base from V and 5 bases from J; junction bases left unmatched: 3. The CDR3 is CASSEGLALETQYF. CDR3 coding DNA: TGTGCCAGCAGTGAAGGACTAGCGTTGGAGACCCAGTACTTC.

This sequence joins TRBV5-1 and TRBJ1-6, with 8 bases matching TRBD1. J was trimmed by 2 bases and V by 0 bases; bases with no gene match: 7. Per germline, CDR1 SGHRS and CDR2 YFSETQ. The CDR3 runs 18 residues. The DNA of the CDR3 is TGCGCCAGCAGCTTGGGTGACAGGGGACCTACCTATAATTCACCCCTCCACTTT. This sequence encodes CASSLGDRGPTYNSPLHF.

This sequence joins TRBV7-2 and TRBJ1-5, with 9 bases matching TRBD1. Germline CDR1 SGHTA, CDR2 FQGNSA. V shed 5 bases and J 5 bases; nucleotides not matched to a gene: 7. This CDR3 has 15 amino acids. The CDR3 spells CASSARTGADQPQHF. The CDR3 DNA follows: TGTGCCAGCAGCGCCCGGACAGGGGCGGATCAGCCCCAGCATTTT.

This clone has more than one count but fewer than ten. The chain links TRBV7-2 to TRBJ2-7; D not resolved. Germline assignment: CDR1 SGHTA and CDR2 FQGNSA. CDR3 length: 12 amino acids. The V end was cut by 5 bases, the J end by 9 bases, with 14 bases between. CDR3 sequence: CASSESGLRQYF. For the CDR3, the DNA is TGTGCCAGCAGCGAGTCAGGATTACGGCAGTACTTC.

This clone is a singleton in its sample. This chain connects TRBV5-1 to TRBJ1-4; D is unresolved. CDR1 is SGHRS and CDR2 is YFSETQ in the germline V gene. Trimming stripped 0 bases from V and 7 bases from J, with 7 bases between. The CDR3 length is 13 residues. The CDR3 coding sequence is TGCGCCAGCAGCTTGGACAGCCTTGAAAAACTGTTTTTT. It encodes CASSLDSLEKLFF.

CDR3 sequence (DNA): TGTGCCAGCAGTGAAGCAGAAAATAAACTAGCGGGGGGGTCGAGGTCGCAGTATTTT. It yields the protein CASSEAENKLAGGSRSQYF. This rearrangement joins TRBV6-1 to TRBJ2-3, with 13 bases aligning to TRBD2. From germline, CDR1 is MNHNS and CDR2 SASEGT. The V segment lost 0 bases and the J segment 10 bases; nucleotides outside the gene matches: 16. The CDR3 loop spans 19 amino acids.

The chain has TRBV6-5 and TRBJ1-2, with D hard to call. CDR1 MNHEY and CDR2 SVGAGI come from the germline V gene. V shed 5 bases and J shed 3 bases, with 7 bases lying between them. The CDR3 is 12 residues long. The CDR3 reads CASSSIDYGYTF. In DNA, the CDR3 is TGTGCCAGCAGTAGCATTGACTATGGCTACACCTTC.

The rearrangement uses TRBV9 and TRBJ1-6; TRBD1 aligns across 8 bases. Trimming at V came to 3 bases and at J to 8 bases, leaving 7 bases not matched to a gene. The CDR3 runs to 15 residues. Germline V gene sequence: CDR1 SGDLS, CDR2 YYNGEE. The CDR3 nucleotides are TGTGCCAGCAGCGCGGGGGACAGGACCTATTCACCCCTCCACTTT. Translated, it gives CASSAGDRTYSPLHF.

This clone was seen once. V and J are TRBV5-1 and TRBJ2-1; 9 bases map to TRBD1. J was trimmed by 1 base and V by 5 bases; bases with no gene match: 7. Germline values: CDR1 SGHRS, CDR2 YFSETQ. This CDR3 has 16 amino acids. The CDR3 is CASRREQGASYNEQFF. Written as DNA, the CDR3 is TGCGCCAGCAGACGCGAACAGGGGGCGTCCTACAATGAGCAGTTCTTC.

The CDR3 sequence: CASSYPTNTDTQYF. The CDR3 region has the DNA TGTGCCAGCAGTTACCCTACTAACACAGATACGCAGTATTTT. The chain joins TRBV6-5 to TRBJ2-3, with no clear D. Germline lookup yields CDR1 MNHEY and CDR2 SVGAGI. V shed 2 bases and J shed 2 bases, with 8 bases lying between them. The CDR3 has 14 amino acids.

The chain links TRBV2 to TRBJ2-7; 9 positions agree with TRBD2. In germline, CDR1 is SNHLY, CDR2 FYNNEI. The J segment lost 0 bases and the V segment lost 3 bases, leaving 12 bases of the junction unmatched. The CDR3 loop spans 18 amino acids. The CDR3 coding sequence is TGTGCCAGCAGTGATGGAATCAAGCGGGGGGAAACCTCCTACGAGCAGTACTTC. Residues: CASSDGIKRGETSYEQYF.

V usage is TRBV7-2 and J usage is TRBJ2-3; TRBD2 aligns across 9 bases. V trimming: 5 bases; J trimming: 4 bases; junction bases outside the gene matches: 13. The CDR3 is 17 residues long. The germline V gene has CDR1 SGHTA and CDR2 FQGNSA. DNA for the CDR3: TGTGCCAGCAGCGTCCAGCCTATCGGCGGGGGGGCAGATACGCAGTATTTT. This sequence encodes CASSVQPIGGGADTQYF. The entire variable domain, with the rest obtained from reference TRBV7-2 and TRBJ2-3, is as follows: GAGVSQSPSNKVTEKGKDVELRCDPISGHTALYWYRQSLGQGLEFLIYFQGNSAPDKSGLPSDRFSAERTGGSVSTLTIQRTQQEDSAVYLCASSVQPIGGGADTQYFGPGTRLTVL.

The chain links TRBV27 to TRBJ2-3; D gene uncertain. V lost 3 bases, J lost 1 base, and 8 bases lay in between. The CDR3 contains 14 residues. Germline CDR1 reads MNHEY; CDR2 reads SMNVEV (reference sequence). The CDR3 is CASSFNYRTDTQYF. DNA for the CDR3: TGTGCCAGCAGTTTCAACTACCGCACAGATACGCAGTATTTT.

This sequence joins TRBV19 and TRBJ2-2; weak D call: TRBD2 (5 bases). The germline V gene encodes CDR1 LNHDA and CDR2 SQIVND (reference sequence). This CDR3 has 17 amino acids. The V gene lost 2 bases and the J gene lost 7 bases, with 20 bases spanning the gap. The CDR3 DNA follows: TGTGCCAGTAGTATAATCCGGCCGGGTTCGGGGAGCGGGGAGCTGTTTTTT. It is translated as CASSIIRPGSGSGELFF.

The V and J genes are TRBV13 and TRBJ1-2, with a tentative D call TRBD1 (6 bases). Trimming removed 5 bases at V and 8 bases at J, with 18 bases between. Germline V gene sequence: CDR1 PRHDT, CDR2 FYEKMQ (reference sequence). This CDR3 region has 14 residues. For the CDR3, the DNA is TGTGCCAGCAGCGGCCGGGTGGGGGCCCGGGGCTACACCTTC. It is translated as CASSGRVGARGYTF.

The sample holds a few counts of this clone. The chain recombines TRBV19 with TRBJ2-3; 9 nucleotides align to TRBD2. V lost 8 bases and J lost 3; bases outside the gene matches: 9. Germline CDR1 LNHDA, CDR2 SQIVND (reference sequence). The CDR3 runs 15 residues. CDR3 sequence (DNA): TGTGCCAGTGGGGGGGCTAGCGGGAAAACAGATACGCAGTATTTT. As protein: CASGGASGKTDTQYF.

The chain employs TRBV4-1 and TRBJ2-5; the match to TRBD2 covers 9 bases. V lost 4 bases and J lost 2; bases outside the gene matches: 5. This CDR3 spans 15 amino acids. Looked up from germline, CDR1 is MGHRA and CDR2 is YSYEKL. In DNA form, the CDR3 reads TGCGCCAGCAGCCCGTTGAGCGGGAGGCAAGAGACCCAGTACTTC. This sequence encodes CASSPLSGRQETQYF.

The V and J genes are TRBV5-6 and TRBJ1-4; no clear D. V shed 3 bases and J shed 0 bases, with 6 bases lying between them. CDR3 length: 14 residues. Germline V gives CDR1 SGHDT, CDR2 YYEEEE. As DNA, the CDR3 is TGTGCCAGCAGCTACATCGCAACTAATGAAAAACTGTTTTTT. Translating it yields CASSYIATNEKLFF. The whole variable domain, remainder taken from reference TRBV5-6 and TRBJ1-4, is DAGVTQSPTHLIKTRGQQVTLRCSPKSGHDTVSWYQQALGQGPQFIFQYYEEEERQRGNFPDRFSGHQFPNYSSELNVNALLLGDSALYLCASSYIATNEKLFFGSGTQLSVL.

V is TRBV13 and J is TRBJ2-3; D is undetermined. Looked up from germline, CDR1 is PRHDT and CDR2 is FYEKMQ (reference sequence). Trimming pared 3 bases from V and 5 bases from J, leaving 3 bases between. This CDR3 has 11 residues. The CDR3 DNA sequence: TGTGCCAGCAGCTTCGGAGATACGCAGTATTTT. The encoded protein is CASSFGDTQYF.

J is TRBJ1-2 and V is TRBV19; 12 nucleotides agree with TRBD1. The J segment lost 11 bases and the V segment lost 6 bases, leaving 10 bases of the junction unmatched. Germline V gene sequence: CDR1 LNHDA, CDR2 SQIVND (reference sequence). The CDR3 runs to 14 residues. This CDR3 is CASSPGTGGAGYTF. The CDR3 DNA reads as TGTGCCAGTAGCCCCGGGACAGGGGGCGCGGGGTACACCTTC.

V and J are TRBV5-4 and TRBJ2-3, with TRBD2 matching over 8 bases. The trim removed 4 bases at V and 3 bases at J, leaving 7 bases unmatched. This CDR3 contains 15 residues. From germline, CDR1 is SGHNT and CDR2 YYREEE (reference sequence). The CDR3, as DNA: TGTGCCAGCAGCACCTCGACTAGCGCGACAGATACGCAGTATTTT. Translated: CASSTSTSATDTQYF.